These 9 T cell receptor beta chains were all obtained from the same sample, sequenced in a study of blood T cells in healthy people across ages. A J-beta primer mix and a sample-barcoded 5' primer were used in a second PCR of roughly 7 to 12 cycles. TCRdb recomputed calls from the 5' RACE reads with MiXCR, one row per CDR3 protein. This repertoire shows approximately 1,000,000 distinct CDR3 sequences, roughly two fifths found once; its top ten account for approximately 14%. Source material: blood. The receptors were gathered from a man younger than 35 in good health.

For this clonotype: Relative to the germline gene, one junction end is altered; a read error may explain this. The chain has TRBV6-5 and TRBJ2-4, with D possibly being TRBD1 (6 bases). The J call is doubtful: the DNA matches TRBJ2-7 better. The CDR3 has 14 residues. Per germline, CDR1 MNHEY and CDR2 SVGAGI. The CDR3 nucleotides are TGTGCCGGCAGTTACGGGGCAGGGGAATTCGAGCAGTACTTC. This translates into CAGSYGAGEFEQYF.

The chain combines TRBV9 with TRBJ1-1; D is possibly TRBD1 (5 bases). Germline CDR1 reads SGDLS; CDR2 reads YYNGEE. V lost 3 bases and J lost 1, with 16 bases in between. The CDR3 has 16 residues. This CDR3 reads CASSETGGGENTEAFF. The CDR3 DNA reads TGTGCCAGCAGCGAAACGGGTGGGGGGGAGAACACTGAAGCTTTCTTT.

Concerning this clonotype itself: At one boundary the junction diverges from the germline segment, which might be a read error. The CDR3 DNA sequence: TGTGCCAGCAGCCAGGATAATGAAAAGCTGTTTTTT. Translated, it gives CASSQDNEKLFF. The V and J genes are TRBV4-2 and TRBJ1-4; no reliable D call. The CDR3 loop spans 12 amino acids. Germline assignment: CDR1 LGHNA and CDR2 YNFKEQ.

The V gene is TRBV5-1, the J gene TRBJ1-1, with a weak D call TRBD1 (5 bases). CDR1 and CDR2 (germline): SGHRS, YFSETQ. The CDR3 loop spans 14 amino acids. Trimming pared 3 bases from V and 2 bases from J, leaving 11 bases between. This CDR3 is CASSSTDPNTEAFF. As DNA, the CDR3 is TGCGCCAGCAGCTCGACAGACCCCAACACTGAAGCTTTCTTT.

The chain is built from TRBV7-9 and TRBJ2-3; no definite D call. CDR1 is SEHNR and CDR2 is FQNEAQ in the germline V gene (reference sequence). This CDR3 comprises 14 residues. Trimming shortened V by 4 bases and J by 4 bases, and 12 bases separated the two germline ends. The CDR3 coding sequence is TGTGCCAGCAGCTCGACCGGCGGCCCAGATACGCAGTATTTT. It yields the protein CASSSTGGPDTQYF.

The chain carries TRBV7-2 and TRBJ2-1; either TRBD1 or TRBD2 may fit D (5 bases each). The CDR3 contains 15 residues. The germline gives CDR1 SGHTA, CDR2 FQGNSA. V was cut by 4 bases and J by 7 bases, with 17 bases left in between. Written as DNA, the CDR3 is TGTGCCAGCAGCTCCTCCGCCGGGGCTGGGAATGAGCAGTTCTTC. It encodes CASSSSAGAGNEQFF.

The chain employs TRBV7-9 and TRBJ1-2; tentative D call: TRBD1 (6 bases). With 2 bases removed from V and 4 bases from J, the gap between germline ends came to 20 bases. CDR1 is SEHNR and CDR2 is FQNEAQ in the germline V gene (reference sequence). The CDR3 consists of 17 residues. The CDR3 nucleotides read TGTGCCAGCAGCTTATTTCCGGACAGATCCCTCCTCTATGGCTACACCTTC. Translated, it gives CASSLFPDRSLLYGYTF.

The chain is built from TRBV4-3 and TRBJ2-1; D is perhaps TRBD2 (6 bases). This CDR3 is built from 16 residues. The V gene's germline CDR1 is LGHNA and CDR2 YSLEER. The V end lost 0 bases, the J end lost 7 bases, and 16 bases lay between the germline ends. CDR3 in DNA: TGCGCCAGCAGCCAAGACTGGGACTCGTCCGCTAATGAGCAGTTCTTC. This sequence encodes CASSQDWDSSANEQFF.

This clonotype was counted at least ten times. The CDR3 DNA is TGTGCCAGCAGTTACGGGCAGGACATCAATCAGCCCCAGCATTTT. This codes for CASSYGQDINQPQHF. V gene TRBV6-6 combines with J gene TRBJ1-5, with D possibly being TRBD1 (5 bases). From germline, CDR1 is MNHNY and CDR2 SVGAGI (reference sequence). The CDR3 is made up of 15 amino acids. The V gene lost 2 bases and the J gene lost 3 bases, with 11 bases spanning the gap.